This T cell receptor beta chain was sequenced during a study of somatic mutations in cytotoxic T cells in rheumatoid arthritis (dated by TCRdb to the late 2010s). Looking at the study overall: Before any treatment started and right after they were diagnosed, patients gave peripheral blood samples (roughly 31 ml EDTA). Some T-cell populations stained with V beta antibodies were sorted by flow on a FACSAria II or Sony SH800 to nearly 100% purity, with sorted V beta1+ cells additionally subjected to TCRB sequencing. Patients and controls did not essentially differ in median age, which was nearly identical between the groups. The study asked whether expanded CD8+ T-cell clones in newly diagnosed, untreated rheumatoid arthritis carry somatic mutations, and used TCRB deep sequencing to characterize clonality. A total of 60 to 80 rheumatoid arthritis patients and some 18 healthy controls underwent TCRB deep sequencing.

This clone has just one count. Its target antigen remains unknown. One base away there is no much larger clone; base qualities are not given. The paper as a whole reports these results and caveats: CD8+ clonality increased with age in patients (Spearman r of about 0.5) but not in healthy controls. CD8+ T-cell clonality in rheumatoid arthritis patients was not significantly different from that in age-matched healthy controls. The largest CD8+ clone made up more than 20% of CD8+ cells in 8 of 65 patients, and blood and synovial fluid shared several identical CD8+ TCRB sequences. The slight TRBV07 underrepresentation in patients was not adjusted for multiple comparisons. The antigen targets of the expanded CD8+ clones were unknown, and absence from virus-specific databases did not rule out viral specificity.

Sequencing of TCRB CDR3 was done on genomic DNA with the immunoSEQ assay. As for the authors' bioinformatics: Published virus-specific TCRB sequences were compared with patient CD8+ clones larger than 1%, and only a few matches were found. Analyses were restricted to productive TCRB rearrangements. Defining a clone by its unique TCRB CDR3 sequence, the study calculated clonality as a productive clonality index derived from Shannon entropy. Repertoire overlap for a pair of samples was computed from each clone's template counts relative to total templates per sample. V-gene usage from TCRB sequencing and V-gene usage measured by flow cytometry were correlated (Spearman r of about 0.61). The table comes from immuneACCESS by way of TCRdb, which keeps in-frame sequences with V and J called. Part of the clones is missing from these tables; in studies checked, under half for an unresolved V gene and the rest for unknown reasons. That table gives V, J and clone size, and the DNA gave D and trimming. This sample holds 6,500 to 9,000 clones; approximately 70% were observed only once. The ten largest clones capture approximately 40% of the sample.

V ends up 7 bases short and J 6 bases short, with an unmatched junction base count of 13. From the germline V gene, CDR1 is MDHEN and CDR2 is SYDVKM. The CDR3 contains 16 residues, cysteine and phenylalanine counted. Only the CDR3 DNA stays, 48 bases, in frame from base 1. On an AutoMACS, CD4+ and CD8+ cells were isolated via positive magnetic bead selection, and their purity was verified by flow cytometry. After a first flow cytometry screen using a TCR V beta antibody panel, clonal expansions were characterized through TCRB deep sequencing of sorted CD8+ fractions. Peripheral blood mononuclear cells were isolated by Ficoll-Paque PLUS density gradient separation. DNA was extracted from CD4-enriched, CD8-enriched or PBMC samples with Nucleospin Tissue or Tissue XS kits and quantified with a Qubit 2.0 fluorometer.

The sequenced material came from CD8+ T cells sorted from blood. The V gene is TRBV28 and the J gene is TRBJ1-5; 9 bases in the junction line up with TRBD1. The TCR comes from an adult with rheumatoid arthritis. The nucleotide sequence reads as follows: TGTGCCAGCACCCTCCCCCGGGACAGGGAGAGTCAGCCCCAGCATTTT. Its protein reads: CASTLPRDRESQPQHF.